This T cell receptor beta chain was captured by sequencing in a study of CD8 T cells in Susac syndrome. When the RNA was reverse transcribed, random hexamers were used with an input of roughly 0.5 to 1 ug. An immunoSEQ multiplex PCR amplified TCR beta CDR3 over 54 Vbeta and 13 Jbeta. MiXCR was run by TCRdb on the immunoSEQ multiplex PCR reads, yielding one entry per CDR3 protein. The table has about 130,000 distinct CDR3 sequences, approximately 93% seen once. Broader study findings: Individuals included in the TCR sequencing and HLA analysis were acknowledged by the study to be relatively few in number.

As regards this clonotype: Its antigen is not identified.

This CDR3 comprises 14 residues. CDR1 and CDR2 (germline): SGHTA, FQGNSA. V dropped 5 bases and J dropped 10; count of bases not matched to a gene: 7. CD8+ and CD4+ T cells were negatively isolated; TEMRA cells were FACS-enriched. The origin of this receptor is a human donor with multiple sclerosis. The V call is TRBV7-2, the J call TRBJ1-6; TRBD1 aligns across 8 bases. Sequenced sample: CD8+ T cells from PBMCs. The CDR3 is CASSQGTGGSPLHF. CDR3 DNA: TGTGCCAGCAGCCAGGGGACAGGCGGCTCACCCCTCCACTTT.